This TCR beta chain was found in a study of blood T cell repertoires in COVID-19. On the study more broadly: The United States, Italy and Spain supplied acute and convalescent COVID-19 samples. From T cells, B-cell-depleted T cells, or PBMCs came the material, which was cDNA or gDNA.

In the study's own analysis: Cell counts per sample came from amplifying reference gene primers. The repertoire was sequenced with immunoSEQ multiplex PCR; TCRdb's copy has only in-frame clones and lacks some. The V and J calls and clone size come from that table; D and trimming were worked out from the DNA. Of approximately 90,000 clones in the sample, roughly 89% were seen once. Source material: peripheral blood. The TCR sequence derives from a woman in her 70s with acute or convalescent COVID-19.

The CDR3 region is CASSSGQGDSPLHF. The DNA of the CDR3 is TGTGCCAGCAGCTCAGGACAGGGAGATTCACCCCTCCACTTT. The chain combines TRBV5-6 with TRBJ1-6; 8 bases are shared with TRBD1. Germline CDR1 reads SGHDT; CDR2 reads YYEEEE. Trimming at V came to 3 bases and at J to 8 bases, leaving 4 bases not matched to a gene. CDR3 length: 14 amino acids.